Reported below is one T cell receptor beta chain. The antigen is unknown. The sample belongs to a study of T cells after yellow fever vaccination. The length of the CDR3 is 14 residues. Germline CDR1 is SGHRS and CDR2 is YFSETQ. V was shortened by 4 bases and J by 3 bases, with 13 bases between the two germline ends. General study points: Most primary-vaccination clones reappeared after the booster (about 97% CD4, approximately 88% CD8). Compared with primary, the secondary response was weaker and peaked at day 5, not 15.

UMIs were added to TCR cDNA along with a universal primer site when it was made by 5'RACE template switching. TCRdb independently ran MiXCR on the 5' RACE reads; one entry per CDR3 protein. The sample holds hundreds of thousands of distinct CDR3 sequences; roughly 14% are singletons and the top ten take about 14%. This clonotype was sampled from a man aged 25 to 40 who received the YFV17D yellow fever vaccine. The source material was PBMCs, sampled on the day of the yellow fever booster vaccination. The chain couples TRBV5-1 to TRBJ2-5; either TRBD1 or TRBD2 may supply D (5 bases each). This CDR3 reads CASSVGTDKETQYF. For the CDR3, the DNA is TGCGCCAGCAGCGTAGGGACGGATAAAGAGACCCAGTACTTC. The full variable domain, completed using reference TRBV5-1 and TRBJ2-5, is KAGVTQTPRYLIKTRGQQVTLSCSPISGHRSVSWYQQTPGQGLQFLFEYFSETQRNKGNFPGRFSGRQFSNSRSEMNVSTLELGDSALYLCASSVGTDKETQYFGPGTRLLVL.